A single sample gave rise to the 13 T cell receptor beta chains below, sequenced in a study of regulatory T cells in long-lasting Graves disease (dated by TCRdb to the early 2020s). Explained via the paper, the time point label denotes: newly diagnosed GD, antithyroid drugs for less than 3 months. For both TCR sequencing and RNA sequencing, RNA was extracted from PBMCs using TRIzol. Receptors were amplified or captured by multiplex PCR. The data were produced on an Illumina HiSeq 4000. TCR beta libraries were built with iRepertoire HTBI primers and Arm-PCR amplification of CDR3 regions. The public sequencing data were trimmed at Q25 with fastp and processed into clonotypes with MiXCR by TCRdb, which kept only in-frame beta chains. Under each unique CDR3 protein, matching rows form one entry showing the most common genes and DNA. The sample data list roughly 380,000 distinct CDR3 sequences, and roughly a sixth of these were observed just once. The ten largest account for approximately 22% of the sample.

Sequencing used peripheral blood mononuclear cells (PBMCs), obtained at new diagnosis, from a patient treated with antithyroid drugs. The source of these receptors is a female donor with Graves disease.

This clonotype was observed a few times. The rearrangement joins TRBV9 to TRBJ2-1; TRBD2 matches at 7 bases. The CDR3 covers 12 residues. Germline loops: CDR1 SGDLS, CDR2 YYNGEE. J gave up 7 bases and V 6 bases, and 4 bases lay outside the gene matches. As DNA, the CDR3 is TGTGCCAGCAACAGAGCGGGGAATGAGCAGTTCTTC. Protein product: CASNRAGNEQFF.

This clonotype has just a few counts. The V gene is TRBV14, the J gene TRBJ1-1; D is ambiguous. The V end lost 3 bases, the J end lost 0 bases, and 8 bases lay between the germline ends. CDR1 and CDR2 from the germline V gene are SGHDN and FVKESK. This CDR3 has 14 residues. The CDR3, as DNA: TGTGCCAGCAGCCAGTTCGGAATGAACACTGAAGCTTTCTTT. This translates into CASSQFGMNTEAFF. Variable domain in full (rest from reference TRBV14 and TRBJ1-1): EAGVTQFPSHSVIEKGQTVTLRCDPISGHDNLYWYRRVMGKEIKFLLHFVKESKQDESGMPNNRFLAERTGGTYSTLKVQPAELEDSGVYFCASSQFGMNTEAFFGQGTRLTVV.

This clonotype was picked up many times. The chain recombines TRBV27 with TRBJ1-1, with 8 bases fitting TRBD1. V was pared by 4 bases and J by 5 bases, with 9 bases of the junction left unmatched. This CDR3 is 15 amino acids long. CDR1 MNHEY and CDR2 SMNVEV come from the germline V gene (reference sequence). CDR3 protein: CASSSGQGFRTEAFF. DNA of the CDR3: TGTGCCAGCAGTTCCGGACAGGGTTTCCGAACTGAAGCTTTCTTT.

This clonotype has just a few counts. This chain uses TRBV4-3 with TRBJ1-2; D call uncertain. V was trimmed by 1 base and J by 2 bases, leaving 11 bases between them. There are 15 residues in the CDR3. Germline V gene sequence: CDR1 LGHNA, CDR2 YSLEER. This CDR3 is CASSQASGENYGYTF. In DNA form, the CDR3 reads TGCGCCAGCAGCCAAGCGTCCGGAGAGAACTATGGCTACACCTTC.

This clonotype appeared once. Just one base apart from a much larger clone, this may be a read error. This rearrangement joins TRBV5-1 to TRBJ1-3; D uncertain. The CDR3 length is 14 residues. Germline V gives CDR1 SGHRS, CDR2 YFSETQ. The CDR3 region has the DNA TGTGCCAGCTTCAGGCGGGCGGACCTAAACACCCTATATTTT. Translated: CASFRRADLNTLYF.

The rearrangement joins TRBV4-2 to TRBJ1-1; D is undetermined. V was shortened by 1 base and J by 0 bases, with 6 bases between the two germline ends. CDR1 and CDR2 from the germline V gene are LGHNA and YNFKEQ. This CDR3 spans 14 amino acids. CDR3 sequence: CASSQGKVNTEAFF. CDR3 sequence (DNA): TGTGCCAGCAGCCAAGGCAAGGTGAACACTGAAGCTTTCTTT.

The chain carries TRBV2 and TRBJ2-2, with TRBD2 identical over 7 bases. The CDR3 spans 13 residues. The J segment lost 3 bases and the V segment lost 6 bases, leaving 1 base of the junction unmatched. CDR1 and CDR2 from the germline V gene are SNHLY and FYNNEI. This chain's CDR3 is CASRGGDTGELFF. The CDR3 nucleotides read TGTGCCAGCAGGGGGGGGGACACCGGGGAGCTGTTTTTT.

The J gene is TRBJ2-3, the V gene TRBV20-1, with TRBD2 identical over 9 bases. Trimming took 3 bases from V and 3 from J; bases not matched to a gene: 7. The CDR3 consists of 15 residues. In germline, CDR1 is DFQATT, CDR2 SNEGSKA (reference sequence). CDR3: CSASYGGGATDTQYF. CDR3 in DNA: TGCAGTGCTAGTTATGGCGGGGGGGCAACAGATACGCAGTATTTT.

This clonotype was recorded at least ten times. The chain is built from TRBV15 and TRBJ2-5, with no clear D. Germline-derived CDR1 and CDR2 are LNHNV and YYDKDF (reference sequence). The CDR3 length is 13 residues. V was pared by 0 bases and J by 5 bases, with 7 bases between. This CDR3 reads CATSRDSVETQYF. Written as DNA, the CDR3 is TGTGCCACCAGCAGAGATTCGGTTGAGACCCAGTACTTC.

This clonotype was counted at least ten times. CDR3 coding DNA: TGTGCCAGCAGGGTGACTAGCGGGACTTATTACAATGAGCAGTTCTTC. Residues: CASRVTSGTYYNEQFF. The chain links TRBV27 to TRBJ2-1; 11 bases are a match to TRBD2. Germline lookup yields CDR1 MNHEY and CDR2 SMNVEV (reference sequence). There are 16 residues in the CDR3. J was trimmed by 4 bases and V by 6 bases; bases with no gene match: 8.

A few counts support this clonotype. The chain has TRBV27 and TRBJ2-1; perhaps TRBD2 as D (7 bases). Germline assignment: CDR1 MNHEY and CDR2 SMNVEV (reference sequence). With 10 bases removed from V and 5 bases from J, the gap between germline ends came to 21 bases. The CDR3 has 15 amino acids. CDR3 loop: CATGVAAGADNEQFF. CDR3 DNA sequence: TGTGCCACGGGGGTCGCCGCGGGGGCCGACAATGAGCAGTTCTTC.

This chain connects TRBV5-1 to TRBJ1-2; 9 bases agree with TRBD1. This CDR3 has 16 amino acids. CDR1 and CDR2 from the germline V gene are SGHRS and YFSETQ. J was trimmed by 4 bases and V by 3 bases; bases with no gene match: 10. The CDR3 sequence: CASSSWTGDEGYGYTF. CDR3 bases: TGCGCCAGCAGCTCCTGGACAGGGGATGAGGGCTATGGCTACACCTTC.

This clonotype has only a few counts. V is TRBV19 and J is TRBJ2-1; 7 bases align to TRBD2. The germline V gene encodes CDR1 LNHDA and CDR2 SQIVND (reference sequence). With 9 bases clipped from V and 2 bases from J, the junction kept 7 bases outside the gene matches. This CDR3 is built from 14 residues. The CDR3, as DNA: TGTGCCAGCTCCGGCGGGGGTCCCTACAATGAGCAGTTCTTC. It encodes CASSGGGPYNEQFF. Combining the CDR3 with reference TRBV19 and TRBJ2-1 gives the whole variable domain DGGITQSPKYLFRKEGQNVTLSCEQNLNHDAMYWYRQDPGQGLRLIYYSQIVNDFQKGDIAEGYSVSREKKESFPLTVTSAQKNPTAFYLCASSGGGPYNEQFFGPGTRLTVL.